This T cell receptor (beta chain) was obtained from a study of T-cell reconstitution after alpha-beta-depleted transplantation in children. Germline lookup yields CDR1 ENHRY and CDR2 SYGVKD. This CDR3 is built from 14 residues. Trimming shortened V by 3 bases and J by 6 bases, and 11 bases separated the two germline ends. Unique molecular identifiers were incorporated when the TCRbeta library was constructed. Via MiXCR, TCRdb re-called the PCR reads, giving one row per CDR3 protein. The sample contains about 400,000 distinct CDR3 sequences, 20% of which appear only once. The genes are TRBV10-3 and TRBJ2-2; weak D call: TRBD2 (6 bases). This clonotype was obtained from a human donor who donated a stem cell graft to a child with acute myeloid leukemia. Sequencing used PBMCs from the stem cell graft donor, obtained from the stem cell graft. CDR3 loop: CAISEPGASGELFF. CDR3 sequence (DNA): TGTGCCATCAGTGAACCGGGAGCATCCGGGGAGCTGTTTTTT.